This is a list of T cell receptor beta chains from one sample in a study of control samples from healthy donors and cancer patients. Sequencing used immunoSEQ multiplex PCR; TCRdb keeps in-frame clones, though not all of them. The sample yields about 63,000 clones, roughly 85% seen once. Material for sequencing was blood. The source is a man aged 40-55 years in good health. The CDR3 runs from the conserved cysteine through the conserved F or W. The D gene is left open where the match is weak. The listing skips clone size in some rows; elsewhere it reads once, few, many or a size class.

D	size	V	J	CDR3	DNA
TRBD1	.	TRBV7-9	TRBJ2-7	CASTDGRQGYYEQYF	TGTGCCAGCACCGACGGACGACAGGGGTACTACGAGCAGTACTTC
.	.	TRBV28	TRBJ2-7	CASSLSTNRHEQYF	TGTGCCAGCAGTTTATCGACAAATAGACACGAGCAGTACTTC
.	.	TRBV25-1	TRBJ2-7	CASSESRHPYEQYF	TGTGCCAGCAGTGAGAGTAGACATCCGTACGAGCAGTACTTC
TRBD2	.	TRBV15	TRBJ2-7	CATSRDRGTSAEQYF	TGTGCCACCAGCAGAGATAGGGGGACTAGCGCCGAGCAGTACTTC
.	.	TRBV6-5	TRBJ1-1	CASSYVRGWTEAFF	TGTGCCAGCAGTTACGTCAGGGGTTGGACTGAAGCTTTCTTT
.	once	TRBV9	TRBJ2-5	CASSAPGGGETQYF	TGTGCCAGCAGCGCGCCAGGTGGGGGAGAGACCCAGTACTTC
TRBD2	.	TRBV19	TRBJ2-3	CASSISGRGRGTDTQYF	TGTGCCAGTAGTATATCCGGGCGGGGGAGGGGCACAGATACGCAGTATTTT
.	.	TRBV12-5	TRBJ1-3	CASGFGELGNTIYF	TGTGCTAGTGGTTTTGGGGAATTGGGAAACACCATATATTTT
.	.	TRBV14	TRBJ2-5	CASSTREMARGLETQYF	TGTGCCAGCAGCACCCGAGAAATGGCGCGGGGATTGGAGACCCAGTACTTC
.	.	TRBV19	TRBJ1-5	CASTSPGGRVNQPQHF	TGTGCCAGTACTAGCCCCGGGGGGCGAGTCAATCAGCCCCAGCATTTT
.	.	TRBV7-2	TRBJ1-6	CASTGQNTYNSPLHF	TGTGCCAGCACCGGGCAGAATACCTATAATTCACCCCTCCACTTT
.	.	TRBV10-3	TRBJ2-5	CAIRIGRAGAQETQYF	TGTGCCATCAGGATCGGTAGGGCCGGAGCTCAAGAGACCCAGTACTTC
.	once	TRBV7-2	TRBJ2-7	CASSSPDSYEQYF	TGTGCCAGCAGTTCTCCTGACTCCTACGAGCAGTACTTC
.	.	TRBV29-1	TRBJ2-2	CSVLPSDTGELFF	TGCAGCGTTCTCCCCTCGGACACCGGGGAGCTGTTTTTT
.	.	TRBV6-5	TRBJ2-2	CASSRGTAGTGELFF	TGTGCCAGCAGCCGCGGGACAGCGGGCACCGGGGAGCTGTTTTTT
.	.	TRBV9	TRBJ2-1	CASSVFVSSYNEQFF	TGTGCCAGCAGCGTATTCGTGAGCTCCTACAATGAGCAGTTCTTC
.	.	TRBV7-7	TRBJ2-5	CASSLQGFQETQYF	TGTGCTAGCAGCCTACAGGGCTTCCAAGAGACCCAGTACTTC
TRBD1	.	TRBV5-6	TRBJ2-5	CASSYRLTGGGETQYF	TGTGCCAGCAGTTACCGGTTGACAGGGGGCGGTGAGACCCAGTACTTC
.	.	TRBV30	TRBJ2-3	CAWSGSSDTQYF	TGTGCCTGGAGCGGGAGCTCAGATACGCAGTATTTT
.	.	TRBV13	TRBJ1-1	CASSRGNVPEAFF	TGTGCCAGCAGTCGGGGTAACGTACCTGAAGCTTTCTTT
.	few	TRBV6-6	TRBJ2-5	CASSPMGAPQETQYF	TGTGCCAGCAGTCCGATGGGGGCTCCACAAGAGACCCAGTACTTC
TRBD1	.	TRBV7-3	TRBJ1-1	CASSPFRPGTGNTEAFF	TGTGCCAGCAGCCCCTTCCGTCCCGGGACAGGGAACACTGAAGCTTTCTTT
TRBD1	.	TRBV19	TRBJ2-5	CASSTRQGQETQYF	TGTGCCAGTAGTACCCGACAGGGTCAAGAGACCCAGTACTTC
.	.	TRBV4-2	TRBJ2-1	CASSRIGEGIYNEQFF	TGTGCCAGCAGCCGCATAGGGGAAGGGATCTACAATGAGCAGTTCTTC
.	.	TRBV6-2/TRBV6-3	TRBJ1-1	CASSYDVRLEAFF	TGTGCCAGCAGTTACGACGTAAGACTTGAAGCTTTCTTT
.	.	TRBV29-1	TRBJ2-7	CSVEFLDGGPYEQYF	TGCAGCGTTGAGTTTCTGGACGGGGGTCCCTACGAGCAGTACTTC
TRBD1	.	TRBV15	TRBJ1-4	CATSSRQGRGKLFF	TGTGCCACCAGCAGTCGACAGGGGAGGGGAAAACTGTTTTTT
TRBD2	.	TRBV19	TRBJ2-7	CASSTGSGSYEQYF	TGTGCCAGTAGTACTGGGAGCGGGAGTTACGAGCAGTACTTC
TRBD2	few	TRBV2	TRBJ2-2	CASSAGGRGTGELFF	TGTGCCAGCAGTGCTGGCGGGAGAGGAACCGGGGAGCTGTTTTTT
.	.	TRBV4-2	TRBJ2-5	CASSQDRGEEQETQYF	TGTGCCAGCAGCCAAGATAGGGGGGAGGAACAAGAGACCCAGTACTTC
TRBD1	.	TRBV15	TRBJ1-5	CATSRDLTGAGQPQHF	TGTGCCACCAGCAGAGATTTGACAGGGGCAGGACAGCCCCAGCATTTT
TRBD1	.	TRBV5-1	TRBJ2-7	CASSLEGDSTYEQYF	TGCGCCAGCAGCTTGGAGGGGGACAGCACCTACGAGCAGTACTTC
.	.	TRBV3-1/TRBV3-2	TRBJ2-5	CASSRPFSGGQQETQYF	TGTGCCAGCAGCCGTCCCTTTAGCGGAGGGCAACAAGAGACCCAGTACTTC
TRBD1	.	TRBV9	TRBJ1-1	CASSAPGTGREAFF	TGTGCCAGCAGCGCCCCCGGGACAGGGAGGGAAGCTTTCTTT
.	.	TRBV6-5	TRBJ2-3	CASSYGSPTDTQYF	TGTGCCAGCAGTTACGGGAGCCCCACAGATACGCAGTATTTT
.	.	TRBV9	TRBJ2-1	CASSVGASSYNEQFF	TGTGCCAGCAGCGTAGGAGCGAGCTCCTACAATGAGCAGTTCTTC
TRBD1	.	TRBV30	TRBJ1-4	CAWSTKGAPEKLFF	TGTGCCTGGAGCACAAAGGGGGCTCCTGAAAAACTGTTTTTT
.	.	TRBV5-1	TRBJ1-3	CASSLEAGYGNTIYF	TGCGCCAGCAGCTTGGAAGCAGGGTATGGAAACACCATATATTTT
.	.	TRBV19	TRBJ1-6	CASSTQGSYNSPLHF	TGTGCCAGTAGCACACAGGGCTCCTATAATTCACCCCTCCACTTT
TRBD1	.	TRBV5-1	TRBJ2-3	CASSSGQGEVNTQYF	TGCGCCAGCAGCTCGGGACAGGGTGAAGTAAATACGCAGTATTTT
.	.	TRBV7-2	TRBJ2-3	CASSPGAFPSTDTQYF	TGTGCCAGCAGCCCGGGGGCCTTCCCCTCTACAGATACGCAGTATTTT
.	.	TRBV5-4	TRBJ1-2	CASRPRGAYGYTF	TGTGCCAGCCGACCACGGGGCGCCTATGGCTACACCTTC
.	.	TRBV5-4	TRBJ1-4	CASSLRTPGANEKLFF	TGTGCCAGCAGCTTGAGGACCCCGGGAGCTAATGAAAAACTGTTTTTT
TRBD1	.	TRBV7-3	TRBJ1-6	CASSLIPGGNSPLHF	TGTGCCAGCAGCTTAATTCCAGGGGGTAATTCACCCCTCCACTTT
.	.	TRBV30	TRBJ2-1	CAWNRFSNEQFF	TGTGCCTGGAATAGGTTCAGCAATGAGCAGTTCTTC
TRBD2	few	TRBV7-9	TRBJ2-5	CASSLRIGTSSETQYF	TGTGCCAGCAGCCTGCGAATAGGGACTAGCTCAGAGACCCAGTACTTC
.	.	TRBV27	TRBJ2-7	CASSFIGGPYEQYF	TGTGCCAGCAGTTTTATCGGGGGGCCTTACGAGCAGTACTTC
.	.	TRBV7-2	TRBJ2-3	CASSLVGGGADTQYF	TGTGCCAGCAGCTTAGTGGGGGGCGGGGCAGATACGCAGTATTTT
TRBD1	.	TRBV6-6	TRBJ1-2	CASSYSGQGYGYTF	TGTGCCAGCAGTTACTCGGGACAGGGATATGGCTACACCTTC
.	.	TRBV28	TRBJ1-5	CASSSVGGPIRYQPQHF	TGTGCCAGCAGTTCCGTCGGGGGTCCGATTAGGTATCAGCCCCAGCATTTT
TRBD1	once	TRBV7-9	TRBJ2-7	CASSSGQGLEQYF	TGTGCCAGCAGCAGCGGACAGGGGCTCGAGCAGTACTTC
.	.	TRBV7-9	TRBJ2-3	CASSRSATDTQYF	TGTGCCAGCTCCAGGTCGGCCACAGATACGCAGTATTTT
.	.	TRBV27	TRBJ2-5	CASSKIYLETQYF	TGTGCCAGCAGTAAAATTTACCTAGAGACCCAGTACTTC